This entry features one T cell receptor beta chain sequence. The antigen is unknown. This sample is part of a study of cytomegalovirus exposure and HLA in healthy donors. About the study: According to later analysis, the same platform produced the 100 to 150 validation and under 750 first-cohort repertoires.

The donors were part of the validation cohort of some 120 subjects. That cohort was separate from the first cohort, which comprised about 730 subjects. The method was immunoSEQ multiplex PCR; TCRdb's version includes in-frame clones alone and lacks a portion of them. The data hold around 60,000 clones, with 90% to 96% observed a single time. General study results and limits: Cytomegalovirus association was listed for about 160 TCR beta chains. Whilst most TCR sequences proved rare, a subset of public TCRs occurred across many donors.

This sequence originates from a young woman in good health and CMV-seronegative. The specimen was PBMCs.

The CDR3 DNA reads TGCGCCAGCAGCCCCACCGGGACAGGGGGCTACGAGCAGTACTTC. It specifies CASSPTGTGGYEQYF. The chain carries TRBV4-3 and TRBJ2-7; 11 bases align to TRBD1. Trimming took 4 bases from V and 3 from J; bases not matched to a gene: 5. Germline loops: CDR1 LGHNA, CDR2 YSLEER. The CDR3 covers 15 residues.